A single sample is the source of the 2 T cell receptor beta chains below, sequenced in a study of T cell clonotyping in hematopoietic cell transplantation. Assay: immunoSEQ multiplex PCR; the TCRdb copy retains only in-frame clones and omits some. Of approximately 9,000 clones in the sample, about 75% were seen once. The material sequenced was peripheral blood mononuclear cells, taken 180 days after allogeneic stem cell transplant. The receptors come from a female patient aged 45-65 years who had an allogeneic stem cell transplant from a related donor, so the T cells may come from the graft donor. Some clones in this sample may be carry-over from other donors' samples.

Sample share makes this clone large. The chain combines TRBV27 with TRBJ1-1; D uncertain. Germline CDR1 reads MNHEY; CDR2 reads SMNVEV (reference sequence). The CDR3 length is 14 residues. V lost 6 bases, J lost 1 base, and 12 bases lay in between. The CDR3 is CASSLPPPNTEAFF. The CDR3 DNA is TGTGCCAGCAGCCTCCCACCCCCGAACACTGAAGCTTTCTTT.

The gene calls are TRBV7-3 and TRBJ2-2; TRBD1 aligns across 7 bases. Trimming removed 4 bases from V and 6 bases from J; junction bases left unmatched: 8. CDR1 is SGHTA, CDR2 FQGTGA, per germline. This CDR3 has 15 residues. For the CDR3, the DNA is TGTGCCAGCAGCTCCCTACAAGGACAGGCCGGGGAGCTGTTTTTT. It specifies CASSSLQGQAGELFF.